A single sample gave rise to the 2 T cell receptor beta chains below, sequenced in a study of cytomegalovirus exposure and HLA in healthy donors. PCR used 60 Vbeta primers and 13 Jbeta primers. Clones were sequenced by immunoSEQ multiplex PCR, and TCRdb holds only the in-frame ones, with some missing. The data show 100,000 to 150,000 clones, 84% seen once. Sequenced material: PBMCs. The receptors were sampled from a man aged 50 or older in good health and CMV-seronegative.

The chain employs TRBV23-1 and TRBJ2-7, with 7 bases lining up with TRBD2. TRBV23-1 is assigned to the ORF class and has an uncertain function. The V segment lost 0 bases and the J segment 6 bases; nucleotides outside the gene matches: 5. The CDR3 contains 14 residues. The CDR3 protein is CASSQSRRGSEQYF. The CDR3 nucleotides are TGCGCCAGCAGTCAATCACGGCGGGGGAGCGAGCAGTACTTC.

The chain uses TRBV4-3 and TRBJ1-5; no reliable D call. V dropped 0 bases and J dropped 5 bases, with 5 bases sitting between them. CDR3 length equals 13 residues. Germline V gene sequence: CDR1 LGHNA, CDR2 YSLEER. CDR3 loop: CASSQDRDQPQHF. The CDR3 DNA reads as TGCGCCAGCAGCCAAGATCGGGATCAGCCCCAGCATTTT.